What follows is one T cell receptor beta chain and its context. Antigen specificity is unknown. Some clones are missing from TCRdb's copy, which holds only in-frame ones; the method was immunoSEQ multiplex PCR. This sample has under 35,000 clones, with about four fifths found just once. Germline V gene data show CDR1 as WNHNN and CDR2 as SYGVQD (reference sequence). The CDR3 length is 14 residues. V trimming: 4 bases; J trimming: 3 bases; junction bases outside the gene matches: 5. These data come from a study of STAT5B mutations in CD4+ large granular lymphocyte leukemia. Study conclusions and caveats: Approximately 25% of private leukemic clonotypes occurred rarely in other patients' non-leukemic repertoires.

Material for sequencing was CD4+ T cells from blood buffy coats. The sequence derives from a human donor in good health. The chain has TRBV10-1 and TRBJ2-7, with 8 positions matching TRBD1. The CDR3 DNA sequence: TGCGCCAGCAGTGGTGGACAGGGTCGCTACGAGCAGTACTTC. This gives the protein CASSGGQGRYEQYF.